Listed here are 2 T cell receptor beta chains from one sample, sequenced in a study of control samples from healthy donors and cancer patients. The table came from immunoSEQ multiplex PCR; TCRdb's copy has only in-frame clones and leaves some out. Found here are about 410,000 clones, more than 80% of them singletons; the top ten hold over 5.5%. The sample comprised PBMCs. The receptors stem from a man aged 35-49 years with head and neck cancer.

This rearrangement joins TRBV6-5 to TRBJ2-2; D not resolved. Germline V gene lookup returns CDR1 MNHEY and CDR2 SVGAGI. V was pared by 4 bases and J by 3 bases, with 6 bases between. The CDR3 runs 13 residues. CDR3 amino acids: CASSFRYTGELFF. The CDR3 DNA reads TGTGCCAGCAGTTTCAGATACACCGGGGAGCTGTTTTTT.

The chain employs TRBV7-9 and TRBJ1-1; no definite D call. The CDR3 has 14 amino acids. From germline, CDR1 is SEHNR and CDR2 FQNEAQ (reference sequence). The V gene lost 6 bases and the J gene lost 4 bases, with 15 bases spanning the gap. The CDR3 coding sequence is TGTGCCAGCAGACGCACCCAACAGAGCACTGAAGCTTTCTTT. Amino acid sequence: CASRRTQQSTEAFF.